The clone carrying this T cell receptor beta chain came up once. The data belong to a study of blood T cell repertoires in COVID-19. At the level of the study: The United States, Italy and Spain provided the acute and convalescent COVID-19 samples.

Those enrolled in Seattle joined during active infection and were followed longitudinally afterward. The V end lost 5 bases, the J end lost 5 bases, and 13 bases lay between the germline ends. Per the germline V gene, CDR1 is LNHNV and CDR2 is YYDKDF (reference sequence). The CDR3 is 14 amino acids. In the authors' workflow: The assay estimated nucleated cells by amplifying reference gene primers. Clones were sequenced by immunoSEQ multiplex PCR, and TCRdb holds only the in-frame ones, with some missing. V, J and clone size reflect that table, while D and trimming were determined from the DNA. The table lists some 500,000 clones, roughly 91% of them singletons.

The sample consisted of peripheral blood. The chain combines TRBV15 with TRBJ1-5; a weak D match, TRBD1 (6 bases). This TCR was recovered from a woman aged 45 to 65 with COVID-19, enrolled during active disease. The CDR3 DNA reads as TGTGCCACCAGCGGTGAACAGGGATATCAGCCCCAGCATTTT. Translated, it gives CATSGEQGYQPQHF.